This TCR beta chain was observed in a study of stem cell transplantation in POMP-related autoinflammatory disease. V lost 4 bases to trimming and J lost 0 bases, with 15 bases between them. CDR1 and CDR2 from the germline V gene are MDHEN and SYDVKM. The CDR3 is 16 residues long. Produced via immunoSEQ multiplex PCR; TCRdb's table is partial and in-frame only. This table holds some 2,000 clones, around 85% found once. Sequencing was performed on Tregs from PBMCs, taken before stem cell transplantation. This chain connects TRBV28 to TRBJ1-1, with D unclear. The clonotype originates from a human donor with POMP-related autoinflammation and immune dysregulation (PRAID). The CDR3 DNA is TGTGCCAGCAGTTCCCCAGCCTCCGGGGTGAACACTGAAGCTTTCTTT. Protein sequence: CASSSPASGVNTEAFF.